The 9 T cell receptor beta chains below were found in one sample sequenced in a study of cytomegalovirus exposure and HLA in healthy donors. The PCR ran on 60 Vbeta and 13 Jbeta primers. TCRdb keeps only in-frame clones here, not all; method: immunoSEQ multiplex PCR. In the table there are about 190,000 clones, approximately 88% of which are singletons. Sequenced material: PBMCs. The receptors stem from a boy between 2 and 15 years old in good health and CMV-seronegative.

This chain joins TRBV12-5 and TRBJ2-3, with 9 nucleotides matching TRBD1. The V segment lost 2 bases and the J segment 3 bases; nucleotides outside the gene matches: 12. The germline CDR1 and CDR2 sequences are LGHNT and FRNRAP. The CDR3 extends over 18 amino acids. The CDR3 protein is CASGLTRTGGRGTDTQYF. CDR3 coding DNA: TGTGCTAGTGGTTTGACGAGAACAGGGGGCCGAGGGACAGATACGCAGTATTTT.

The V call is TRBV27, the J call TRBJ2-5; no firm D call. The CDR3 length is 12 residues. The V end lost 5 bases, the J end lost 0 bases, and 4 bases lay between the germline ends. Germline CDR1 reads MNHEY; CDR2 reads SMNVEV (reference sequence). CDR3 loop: CASSANQETQYF. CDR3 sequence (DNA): TGTGCCAGCAGTGCGAACCAAGAGACCCAGTACTTC.

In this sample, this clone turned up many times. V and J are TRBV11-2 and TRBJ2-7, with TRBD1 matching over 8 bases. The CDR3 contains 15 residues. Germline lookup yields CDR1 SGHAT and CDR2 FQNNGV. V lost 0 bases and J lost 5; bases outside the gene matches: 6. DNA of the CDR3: TGTGCCAGCAGCTTAGACAGGCAGGGGGCCGACGAGCAGTACTTC. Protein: CASSLDRQGADEQYF.

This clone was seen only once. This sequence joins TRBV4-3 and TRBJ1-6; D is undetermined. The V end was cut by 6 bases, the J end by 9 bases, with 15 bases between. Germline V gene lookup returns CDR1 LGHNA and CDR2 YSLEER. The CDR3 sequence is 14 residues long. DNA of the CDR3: TGCGCCAGCAGTCTCGACGGAGGGCTTTCACCCCTCCACTTT. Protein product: CASSLDGGLSPLHF.

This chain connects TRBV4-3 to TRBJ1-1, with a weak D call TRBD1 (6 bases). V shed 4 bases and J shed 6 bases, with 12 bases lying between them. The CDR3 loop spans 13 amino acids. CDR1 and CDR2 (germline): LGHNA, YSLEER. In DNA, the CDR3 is TGCGCCAGCAGCCTTTTCAGGGGTGCTGAAGCTTTCTTT. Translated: CASSLFRGAEAFF.

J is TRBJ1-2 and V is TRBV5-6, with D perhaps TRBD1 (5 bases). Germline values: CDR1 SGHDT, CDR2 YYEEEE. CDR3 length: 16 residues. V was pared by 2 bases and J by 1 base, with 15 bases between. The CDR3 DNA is TGTGCCAGCAGCTTTTCACTGGACACCTATAACTATGGCTACACCTTC. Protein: CASSFSLDTYNYGYTF.

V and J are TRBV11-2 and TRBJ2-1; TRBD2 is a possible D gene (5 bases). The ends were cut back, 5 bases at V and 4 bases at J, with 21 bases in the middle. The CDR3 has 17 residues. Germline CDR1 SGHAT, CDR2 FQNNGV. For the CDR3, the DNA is TGTGCCAGCAGCCCCGGGAAGGGCGAAAGGCGGTACAATGAGCAGTTCTTC. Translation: CASSPGKGERRYNEQFF. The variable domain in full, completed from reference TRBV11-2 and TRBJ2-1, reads EAGVAQSPRYKIIEKRQSVAFWCNPISGHATLYWYQQILGQGPKLLIQFQNNGVVDDSQLPKDRFSAERLKGVDSTLKIQPAKLEDSAVYLCASSPGKGERRYNEQFFGPGTRLTVL.

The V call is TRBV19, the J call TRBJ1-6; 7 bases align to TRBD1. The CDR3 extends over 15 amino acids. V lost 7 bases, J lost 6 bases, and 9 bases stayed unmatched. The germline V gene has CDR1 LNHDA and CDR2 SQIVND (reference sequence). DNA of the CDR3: TGTGCCAGTACCTCGTCGGGGACAGTTAATTCACCCCTCCACTTT. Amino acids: CASTSSGTVNSPLHF.

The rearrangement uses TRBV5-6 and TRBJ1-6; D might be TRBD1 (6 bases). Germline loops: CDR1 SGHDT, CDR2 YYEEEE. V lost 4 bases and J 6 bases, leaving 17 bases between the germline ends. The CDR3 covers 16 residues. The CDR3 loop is CASSIYTGTFNSPLHF. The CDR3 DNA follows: TGTGCCAGCAGCATATACACAGGGACCTTTAATTCACCCCTCCACTTT.